The source of this T cell receptor beta chain is a study of identical twins. Whole-study findings and limits: Models underpredicted monozygotic twin sharing of out-of-frame TCR alpha. The authors drew conclusions from cross-sectional statistical analysis rather than following the same donors. Memory repertoires lacked the insertion deficit that abundant cord blood beta clonotypes showed.

cDNA carried unique molecular identifiers, and a universal primer site was added by template switching. One entry per CDR3 protein results from TCRdb running MiXCR on the 5' RACE reads. Of around 530,000 distinct CDR3 sequences listed, roughly 15% are singletons. This clonotype showed up just once. Its antigen is as yet unknown. This CDR3 is built from 15 residues. The V end lost 1 base, the J end lost 1 base, and 10 bases lay between the germline ends. Per the germline V gene, CDR1 is SGHDN and CDR2 is FVKESK. The same sample was also used in a study of yellow fever vaccine responses in identical twins.

The clonotype comes from a woman in her late teens or twenties in good health. This chain links TRBV14 with TRBJ2-5; D may be TRBD2 (5 bases). Sequencing was done on a sample of CD4+ T cells sorted from blood. The CDR3 region has the DNA TGTGCCAGCAGCCAAGGTTTCCTAGCCCAAGAGACCCAGTACTTC. Translation: CASSQGFLAQETQYF.